Below are 21 T cell receptor beta chains sequenced from a single sample in a study of PD-L1 blockade in urothelial cancer. Using immunoSEQ multiplex PCR, the repertoire was profiled, and TCRdb retains in-frame clones only, with some absent. The top ten hold approximately 0.88% of the sample, which has more than 85,000 clones, 90% to 95% seen once. Sequencing used PBMCs, obtained around atezolizumab (anti-PD-L1) treatment. All receptors come from a woman at least 80 years old with urothelial cancer.

The chain joins TRBV27 to TRBJ1-2; a possible D gene is TRBD1 (5 bases). The CDR3 is 16 residues long. Trimming removed 3 bases from V and 8 bases from J, with 22 bases in between. From germline, CDR1 is MNHEY and CDR2 SMNVEV (reference sequence). DNA for the CDR3: TGTGCCAGCAGTTTGTATTCGCAGGGAAGAGTCGGGGGCTACACCTTC. Protein: CASSLYSQGRVGGYTF.

This clone was recorded only once. The chain couples TRBV30 to TRBJ2-1; 9 bases match TRBD2. The CDR3 spans 14 residues. Trimming at V came to 8 bases and at J to 8 bases, leaving 13 bases not matched to a gene. Per germline, CDR1 GTSNPN and CDR2 SVGIG (reference sequence). The CDR3 bases are TGTGCCCGGACCGGTAGCGGGAGTACGTATGAGCAGTTCTTC. The encoded protein is CARTGSGSTYEQFF.

This clone was observed a few times. The chain has TRBV5-1 and TRBJ2-1; no reliable D call. V gave up 6 bases and J gave up 8 bases, with 9 bases separating them. Germline CDR1 is SGHRS and CDR2 is YFSETQ. This CDR3 contains 11 residues. CDR3 protein: CASMFGYEQFF. The CDR3 coding sequence is TGCGCCAGCATGTTCGGTTATGAGCAGTTCTTC.

The chain joins TRBV19 to TRBJ2-1; 7 bases are a match to TRBD1. Germline CDR1 and CDR2: LNHDA and SQIVND (reference sequence). CDR3 size: 14 residues. V was clipped by 7 bases and J by 5 bases; unmatched bases: 8. This chain's CDR3 is CASTLGQRNNEQFF. CDR3 nucleotides: TGTGCCAGTACCCTGGGACAGAGAAACAATGAGCAGTTCTTC.

This rearrangement joins TRBV9 to TRBJ1-1; a possible D gene is TRBD1 (5 bases). Germline V gives CDR1 SGDLS, CDR2 YYNGEE. V lost 4 bases and J lost 4, with 17 bases in between. The CDR3 has 15 amino acids. Here the CDR3 DNA reads TGTGCCAGCAGCCCCGTGGGGGGGACCCCCACTGAAGCTTTCTTT. This translates into CASSPVGGTPTEAFF.

The chain employs TRBV4-2 and TRBJ2-7; 7 bases are a match to TRBD2. The CDR3 consists of 15 residues. V dropped 0 bases and J dropped 1; count of bases not matched to a gene: 3. Germline V gene data show CDR1 as LGHNA and CDR2 as YNFKEQ. The CDR3 DNA follows: TGTGCCAGCAGCCAAGAAGGCGGGAGTTCCTACGAGCAGTACTTC. Translation: CASSQEGGSSYEQYF.

The chain links TRBV5-6 to TRBJ2-7; D is possibly TRBD2 (5 bases). V was trimmed by 4 bases and J by 4 bases, leaving 15 bases between them. The length of the CDR3 is 14 residues. The V gene's germline CDR1 is SGHDT and CDR2 YYEEEE. In nucleotides, the CDR3 is TGTGCCAGCAGCCCAAGGGTCAGGACTTACGAGCAGTACTTC. Translating gives CASSPRVRTYEQYF.

The rearrangement joins TRBV4-2 to TRBJ2-7; 7 nucleotides align to TRBD2. The junction had 7 bases not matched to a gene; V was cut back by 4 bases and J by 4 bases. CDR3 length: 14 amino acids. Looked up from germline, CDR1 is LGHNA and CDR2 is YNFKEQ. As DNA, the CDR3 is TGTGCCAGCAGCCCAGGCTGGGGGGGATACGAGCAGTACTTC. It encodes CASSPGWGGYEQYF.

This rearrangement joins TRBV7-9 to TRBJ2-1, with D tentatively TRBD2 (6 bases). The germline V gene has CDR1 SEHNR and CDR2 FQNEAQ (reference sequence). The CDR3 contains 15 residues. Trimming removed 0 bases at V and 1 base at J, with 7 bases between. The CDR3: CASSLAAGSYNEQFF. CDR3 DNA: TGTGCCAGCAGCTTAGCGGCGGGATCCTACAATGAGCAGTTCTTC.

The rearrangement uses TRBV6-1 and TRBJ1-1; D unresolved. The length of the CDR3 is 13 residues. The V end lost 7 bases, the J end lost 1 base, and 10 bases lay between the germline ends. CDR1 and CDR2 (germline): MNHNS, SASEGT. This CDR3 is CASIEVPNTEAFF. In DNA form, the CDR3 reads TGTGCCAGCATCGAGGTTCCGAACACTGAAGCTTTCTTT.

The V gene is TRBV19, the J gene TRBJ2-3; no reliable D call. Germline V CDR1 and CDR2: LNHDA, SQIVND (reference sequence). The CDR3 length is 13 residues. V was trimmed by 0 bases and J by 3 bases, leaving 4 bases between them. The CDR3 is CASSIERTDTQYF. Written as DNA, the CDR3 is TGTGCCAGTAGTATAGAGCGGACAGATACGCAGTATTTT.

The chain carries TRBV19 and TRBJ2-7, with a weak D call TRBD2 (5 bases). Germline CDR1 is LNHDA and CDR2 is SQIVND (reference sequence). V lost 4 bases and J 6 bases, leaving 10 bases between the germline ends. The CDR3 contains 12 residues. The CDR3 DNA reads TGTGCCAGTAGTAACGGACTGGGCGAGCAGTACTTC. It encodes CASSNGLGEQYF.

J is TRBJ2-5 and V is TRBV27, with 7 bases that match TRBD2. With 6 bases clipped from V and 4 bases from J, the junction kept 11 bases outside the gene matches. Germline V gene sequence: CDR1 MNHEY, CDR2 SMNVEV (reference sequence). The CDR3 has 15 residues. CDR3 in amino acids: CASSRAGSAGETQYF. The CDR3 DNA is TGTGCCAGCAGCCGAGCGGGATCGGCGGGAGAGACCCAGTACTTC.

This clone was observed a single time. CDR3 DNA sequence: TGTGCCAGCAGTCGCAATATTCAGGGGAACACTGAAGCTTTCTTT. As protein: CASSRNIQGNTEAFF. The gene calls are TRBV6-5 and TRBJ1-1, with D possibly TRBD1 on 5 matching bases. This CDR3 has 15 residues. CDR1 and CDR2 (germline): MNHEY, SVGAGI. V dropped 5 bases and J dropped 1 base, with 14 bases sitting between them.

The V gene is TRBV5-6, the J gene TRBJ1-3; TRBD1 is a possible D gene (6 bases). This CDR3 is 16 amino acids long. V was cut by 4 bases and J by 1 base, with 15 bases left in between. The germline V gene encodes CDR1 SGHDT and CDR2 YYEEEE. CDR3 nucleotides: TGTGCCAGCAGCATCGTAACAGGGTCTTCTGGAAACACCATATATTTT. Its protein product is CASSIVTGSSGNTIYF.

This chain uses TRBV7-9 with TRBJ2-1, with 8 bases aligning to TRBD1. The ends lost 6 bases at V and 5 bases at J; junction bases unmatched: 15. CDR3 size: 17 residues. In germline, CDR1 is SEHNR, CDR2 FQNEAQ (reference sequence). In nucleotides, the CDR3 is TGTGCCAGCAGTTGGCTCCCCGGGACAGGAGTACACAATGAGCAGTTCTTC. It encodes CASSWLPGTGVHNEQFF.

The V gene is TRBV27, the J gene TRBJ2-3; 12 bases fit TRBD2. The V segment lost 2 bases and the J segment 4 bases; nucleotides outside the gene matches: 7. Per germline, CDR1 MNHEY and CDR2 SMNVEV (reference sequence). The CDR3 has 17 amino acids. The CDR3 here is CASSLRTGTSGPDTQYF. Written as DNA, the CDR3 is TGTGCCAGCAGTTTACGAACCGGGACTAGCGGGCCAGATACGCAGTATTTT.

The rearrangement joins TRBV2 to TRBJ2-1; 12 nucleotides align to TRBD2. V dropped 4 bases and J dropped 6; count of bases not matched to a gene: 4. The length of the CDR3 is 15 residues. The germline CDR1 and CDR2 sequences are SNHLY and FYNNEI. The CDR3 loop is CASSAKTSGSNEQFF. The CDR3 coding sequence is TGTGCCAGCAGTGCAAAGACTAGCGGGAGCAATGAGCAGTTCTTC.

The gene calls are TRBV6-5 and TRBJ2-7; 14 bases fit TRBD2. After removal of 4 bases from V and 7 bases from J, the junction contained 9 bases not matched to a gene. The CDR3 length is 16 residues. Germline CDR1 and CDR2: MNHEY and SVGAGI. The CDR3, as DNA: TGTGCCAGCAGTTGGACTAGCGGGAGGCCCGTACGGGAGCAGTACTTC. Residues: CASSWTSGRPVREQYF.

This sequence joins TRBV5-1 and TRBJ2-5; the D gene is possibly TRBD2 (5 bases). The CDR3 is made up of 12 amino acids. CDR1 is SGHRS, CDR2 YFSETQ, per germline. Trimming pared 0 bases from V and 5 bases from J, leaving 5 bases between. The CDR3 DNA sequence: TGCGCCAGCAGCTTGGGGGAGGAGACCCAGTACTTC. It yields the protein CASSLGEETQYF.

The chain has TRBV7-2 and TRBJ2-2; TRBD2 matches 12 bases. Trimming at V came to 5 bases and at J to 5 bases, leaving 6 bases not matched to a gene. The CDR3 spans 16 residues. Germline V gives CDR1 SGHTA, CDR2 FQGNSA. For the CDR3, the DNA is TGTGCCAGCAGCAGACTAGCGGGAGTTGGGACCGGGGAGCTGTTTTTT. As protein: CASSRLAGVGTGELFF.